The 21 T cell receptor beta chains below were found in one sample sequenced in a study of early T cells in non-severe SARS-CoV-2 infection. TCRdb recomputed calls from the 5' RACE reads with MiXCR, one row per CDR3 protein. Of 45,000 or so distinct CDR3 sequences in the sample, about 25% were seen once. The specimen comprised whole blood, sampled at baseline. These TCRs come from an adult who was a healthcare worker with PCR-confirmed SARS-CoV-2 infection or an uninfected control (not recorded which).

The chain couples TRBV11-2 to TRBJ2-7; 8 bases map to TRBD1. Germline V gene lookup returns CDR1 SGHAT and CDR2 FQNNGV. J was trimmed by 4 bases and V by 6 bases; bases with no gene match: 5. This CDR3 has 13 amino acids. CDR3 residues: CASRWTGNYEQYF. In nucleotides, the CDR3 is TGTGCCAGCAGGTGGACAGGGAATTACGAGCAGTACTTC.

The chain has TRBV9 and TRBJ1-6; perhaps TRBD1 as D (5 bases). The CDR3 loop spans 16 amino acids. Trimming cost V 4 bases and J 0 bases, with 11 bases left between them. Germline CDR1 and CDR2: SGDLS and YYNGEE. In nucleotides, the CDR3 is TGTGCCAGCAGCCCGACAGTTAGCTCCTATAATTCACCCCTCCACTTT. Protein product: CASSPTVSSYNSPLHF.

This clonotype was detected a few times. The rearrangement uses TRBV2 and TRBJ2-3; 8 nucleotides agree with TRBD2. The CDR3 has 17 residues. Germline CDR1 is SNHLY and CDR2 is FYNNEI. V shed 3 bases, J shed 2 bases, and the junction held 10 bases outside the gene matches. CDR3 loop: CASSDFWSGGVTDTQYF. CDR3 in DNA: TGTGCCAGCAGTGATTTTTGGAGCGGGGGCGTCACAGATACGCAGTATTTT.

This clonotype was seen many times. The rearrangement uses TRBV29-1 and TRBJ2-1, with D perhaps matching TRBD1 (5 bases). This CDR3 spans 14 amino acids. The V gene lost 2 bases and the J gene lost 4 bases, with 12 bases spanning the gap. Germline V gene lookup returns CDR1 SQVTM and CDR2 ANQGSEA. This CDR3 reads CSVERRAEYNEQFF. CDR3 coding DNA: TGCAGCGTTGAACGCAGGGCGGAATACAATGAGCAGTTCTTC.

The chain recombines TRBV11-1 with TRBJ2-2, with D unresolved. The CDR3 consists of 14 residues. Trimming removed 5 bases at V and 6 bases at J, with 13 bases between. Germline V gives CDR1 SGHAT, CDR2 FQDESV (reference sequence). The CDR3 reads CASSPRLRAGELFF. Written as DNA, the CDR3 is TGTGCCAGCAGCCCACGTTTAAGGGCCGGGGAGCTGTTTTTT.

This clonotype was detected once. The chain employs TRBV12-3 or TRBV12-4 and TRBJ2-4, with D perhaps given as TRBD1 or TRBD2 (5 bases each). This CDR3 contains 14 residues. Trimming shortened V by 2 bases and J by 7 bases, and 12 bases separated the two germline ends. This chain's CDR3 is CASSLSGGANIQYF. The CDR3 nucleotides read TGTGCCAGCAGTTTAAGCGGTGGGGCCAACATTCAGTACTTC.

The chain links TRBV25-1 to TRBJ1-1; D gene ambiguous. Per the germline V gene, CDR1 is MGHDK and CDR2 is SYGVNS. The CDR3 sequence is 14 residues long. V dropped 2 bases and J dropped 6 bases, with 13 bases sitting between them. In nucleotides, the CDR3 is TGTGCCAGCAGTGAAGGACTCTCGGGGTCTGAAGCTTTCTTT. It yields the protein CASSEGLSGSEAFF. The entire variable domain, with the rest obtained from reference TRBV25-1 and TRBJ1-1, is as follows: EADIYQTPRYLVIGTGKKITLECSQTMGHDKMYWYQQDPGMELHLIHYSYGVNSTEKGDLSSESTVSRIRTEHFPLTLESARPSHTSQYLCASSEGLSGSEAFFGQGTRLTVV.

This clonotype has more than one count but fewer than ten. The V gene is TRBV5-4, the J gene TRBJ2-3, with TRBD2 identical over 10 bases. Trimming removed 3 bases from V and 6 bases from J; junction bases left unmatched: 10. The CDR3 runs to 16 residues. The V gene's germline CDR1 is SGHNT and CDR2 YYREEE (reference sequence). CDR3 sequence: CASSSPPSGGADTQYF. In DNA form, the CDR3 reads TGTGCCAGCAGCTCCCCACCAAGCGGGGGGGCTGATACGCAGTATTTT.

The V call is TRBV2, the J call TRBJ2-1; D gene ambiguous. The CDR3 runs 14 residues. V shed 4 bases and J shed 4 bases, with 11 bases lying between them. Germline V lookup: CDR1 SNHLY, CDR2 FYNNEI. The CDR3 region has the DNA TGTGCCAGCAGTGGCCAAGGCCGATACAATGAGCAGTTCTTC. It encodes CASSGQGRYNEQFF.

This chain connects TRBV5-1 to TRBJ1-2; no reliable D call. Deletions cut 2 bases from V and 5 bases from J, with 7 bases between. CDR3 length equals 12 residues. Per the germline V gene, CDR1 is SGHRS and CDR2 is YFSETQ. This chain's CDR3 is CASSFTEYGYTF. In DNA form, the CDR3 reads TGCGCCAGCAGCTTTACTGAATATGGCTACACCTTC.

The chain couples TRBV20-1 to TRBJ2-2, with TRBD1 matching over 8 bases. Trimming took 6 bases from V and 1 from J; bases not matched to a gene: 4. The CDR3 has 14 residues. Germline assignment: CDR1 DFQATT and CDR2 SNEGSKA (reference sequence). CDR3 sequence: CSAPGTGNTGELFF. In DNA, the CDR3 is TGCAGTGCCCCCGGGACAGGGAACACCGGGGAGCTGTTTTTT.

V gene TRBV19 combines with J gene TRBJ2-7; D could derive from TRBD1 or TRBD2 (5 bases each). From germline, CDR1 is LNHDA and CDR2 SQIVND (reference sequence). CDR3 length: 17 residues. Trimming took 1 base from V and 4 from J, leaving 20 bases between them. The CDR3 is CASSIAYSGTVPYEQYF. DNA of the CDR3: TGTGCCAGTAGTATAGCCTACTCCGGGACGGTGCCTTACGAGCAGTACTTC.

This chain uses TRBV3-1 with TRBJ2-2; 14 bases align to TRBD2. From germline, CDR1 is LGHDT and CDR2 YNNKEL (reference sequence). The CDR3 consists of 17 residues. Germline trimming cut 4 bases from V and 2 bases from J; bases unmatched to any gene: 3. The CDR3 region is CASSRGLAGVNTGELFF. The CDR3 DNA is TGTGCCAGCAGCCGGGGACTAGCGGGGGTTAACACCGGGGAGCTGTTTTTT.

This clonotype occurred a few times. This chain joins TRBV12-3 or TRBV12-4 and TRBJ2-7; D call uncertain. This CDR3 is 12 amino acids long. With 6 bases removed from V and 4 bases from J, the gap between germline ends came to 10 bases. The CDR3 loop reads CASSLTPYEQYF. Written as DNA, the CDR3 is TGTGCCAGCAGCCTGACCCCATACGAGCAGTACTTC.

This sequence joins TRBV5-4 and TRBJ1-1, with unresolved D. Germline CDR1 SGHNT, CDR2 YYREEE (reference sequence). The CDR3 contains 14 residues. The V end was cut by 2 bases, the J end by 0 bases, with 8 bases between. The CDR3 reads CASSFGYLNTEAFF. For the CDR3, the DNA is TGTGCCAGCAGCTTTGGGTATCTGAACACTGAAGCTTTCTTT.

This chain connects TRBV4-2 to TRBJ2-1; 9 bases map to TRBD2. Germline V gene data show CDR1 as LGHNA and CDR2 as YNFKEQ. The CDR3 runs to 15 residues. V shed 7 bases, J shed 10 bases, and the junction held 14 bases outside the gene matches. CDR3 residues: CASTLAGQPNVEQFF. The CDR3 DNA reads TGTGCCAGCACCCTAGCGGGACAACCTAATGTGGAGCAGTTCTTC.

This clonotype was seen once. This chain joins TRBV20-1 and TRBJ2-5, with 9 bases lining up with TRBD2. Per the germline V gene, CDR1 is DFQATT and CDR2 is SNEGSKA (reference sequence). This CDR3 is built from 14 residues. The V gene end was trimmed by 1 base and the J gene end by 5 bases; junction bases not matched to a gene: 5. CDR3 sequence reads: CSARGGGGAETQYF. The CDR3, as DNA: TGCAGTGCTAGAGGAGGCGGGGGGGCCGAGACCCAGTACTTC.

This clonotype turned up a few times. The chain has TRBV6-5 and TRBJ2-1; 8 nucleotides match TRBD2. Trimming removed 11 bases from V and 0 bases from J; junction bases left unmatched: 9. The CDR3 is made up of 15 amino acids. Germline values: CDR1 MNHEY, CDR2 SVGAGI. DNA of the CDR3: TGTGCCGCAGGTAGCGGGGAGAGCTCCTACAATGAGCAGTTCTTC. It is translated as CAAGSGESSYNEQFF.

The chain uses TRBV10-3 and TRBJ2-1; a possible D gene is TRBD2 (6 bases). Germline V lookup: CDR1 ENHRY, CDR2 SYGVKD. The CDR3 is made up of 16 amino acids. V was shortened by 2 bases and J by 3 bases, with 14 bases between the two germline ends. CDR3 in amino acids: CAISERGGDHYNEQFF. As DNA, the CDR3 is TGTGCCATCAGTGAGCGTGGAGGGGATCACTACAATGAGCAGTTCTTC.

The chain couples TRBV2 to TRBJ1-1; D is perhaps TRBD1 (5 bases). The length of the CDR3 is 13 residues. Between the trimmed V and J ends, which lost 7 bases and 1 base, there was a span of 10 bases. Germline V gives CDR1 SNHLY, CDR2 FYNNEI. For the CDR3, the DNA is TGTGCCAGCAACCTCGACAGGAACACTGAAGCTTTCTTT. Translated: CASNLDRNTEAFF. The full variable domain, rest sourced from reference TRBV2 and TRBJ1-1, is EPEVTQTPSHQVTQMGQEVILRCVPISNHLYFYWYRQILGQKVEFLVSFYNNEISEKSEIFDDQFSVERPDGSNFTLKIRSTKLEDSAMYFCASNLDRNTEAFFGQGTRLTVV.

This clonotype was observed a few times. J is TRBJ1-2 and V is TRBV24-1; possibly TRBD1 for D (5 bases). V dropped 2 bases and J dropped 2 bases, with 8 bases sitting between them. Germline V lookup: CDR1 KGHDR, CDR2 SFDVKD. CDR3 length equals 14 residues. Written as DNA, the CDR3 is TGTGCCACCAGTGATTCGGACACCAACTATGGCTACACCTTC. This encodes CATSDSDTNYGYTF.